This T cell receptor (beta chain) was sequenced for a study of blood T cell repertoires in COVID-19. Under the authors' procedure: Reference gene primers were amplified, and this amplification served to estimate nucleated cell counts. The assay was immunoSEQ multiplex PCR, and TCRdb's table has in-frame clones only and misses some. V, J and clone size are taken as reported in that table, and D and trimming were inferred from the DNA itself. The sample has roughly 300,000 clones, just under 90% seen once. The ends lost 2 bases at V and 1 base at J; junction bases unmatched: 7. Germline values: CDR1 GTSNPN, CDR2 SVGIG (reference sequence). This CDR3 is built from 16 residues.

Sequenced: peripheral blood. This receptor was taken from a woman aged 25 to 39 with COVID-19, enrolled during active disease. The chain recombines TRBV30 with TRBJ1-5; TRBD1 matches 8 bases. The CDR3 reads CAWSISRQGSNQPQHF. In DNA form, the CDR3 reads TGTGCCTGGAGTATTTCCCGACAGGGGAGCAATCAGCCCCAGCATTTT.